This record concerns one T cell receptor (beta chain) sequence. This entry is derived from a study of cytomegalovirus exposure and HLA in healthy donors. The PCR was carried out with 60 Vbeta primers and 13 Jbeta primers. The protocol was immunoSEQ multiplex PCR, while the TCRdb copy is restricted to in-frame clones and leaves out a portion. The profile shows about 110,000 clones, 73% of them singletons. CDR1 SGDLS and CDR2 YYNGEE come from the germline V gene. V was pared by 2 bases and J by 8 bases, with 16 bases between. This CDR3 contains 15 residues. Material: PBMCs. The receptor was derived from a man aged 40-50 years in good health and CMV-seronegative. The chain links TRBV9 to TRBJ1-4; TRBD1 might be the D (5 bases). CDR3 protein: CASSVQGAEGEKLFF. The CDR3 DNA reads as TGTGCCAGCAGCGTCCAGGGCGCGGAGGGGGAAAAACTGTTTTTT.